The rows below give T cell receptor beta chains drawn from one sample of a study of T cell changes during pregnancy in multiple sclerosis. Measured with immunoSEQ multiplex PCR; TCRdb has only the in-frame clones, and not every one. The sample yields tens of thousands of clones, about 90% seen once. Sequenced material: peripheral blood, taken in the second trimester of pregnancy. The receptors were gathered from a female donor in good health, enrolled as a control in a pregnancy study. Each CDR3 is given with its conserved first and last residue. D genes are given only for firm matches. Rows may omit the clone size; those that give it use once, few, many or a size class.

>-|TRBD2|TRBV4-1|TRBJ2-7
CASSQASGAGVGYEQYF
TGCGCCAGCAGCCAAGCCTCTGGGGCGGGAGTGGGTTACGAGCAGTACTTC
>-|-|TRBV10-1|TRBJ1-1
CASSEGVSVGSGKDTEAFF
TGCGCCAGCAGTGAGGGGGTAAGTGTTGGTTCGGGGAAGGACACTGAAGCTTTCTTT
>-|-|TRBV12-5|TRBJ2-3
CASNEGTDTQYF
TGTGCTAGTAATGAGGGTACAGATACGCAGTATTTT
>-|-|TRBV28|TRBJ1-4
CASRSPQGGEKLFF
TGTGCCAGCAGATCCCCCCAGGGTGGCGAAAAACTGTTTTTT
>-|TRBD2|TRBV6-1|TRBJ2-1
CASSDSGTIAEQFF
TGTGCCAGCAGTGATTCCGGGACTATTGCTGAGCAGTTCTTC
>-|TRBD2|TRBV5-5|TRBJ2-3
CASSLVLAGGTDTQYF
TGTGCCAGCAGCTTGGTCCTAGCGGGAGGCACAGATACGCAGTATTTT
>-|TRBD1|TRBV9|TRBJ2-7
CASSAMQQGTEQYF
TGTGCCAGCAGCGCAATGCAACAGGGGACCGAGCAGTACTTC
>-|-|TRBV27|TRBJ1-3
CASSSGDPGNTIYF
TGTGCCAGCAGTTCAGGGGACCCTGGAAACACCATATATTTT
>-|-|TRBV6-5|TRBJ1-2
CASRHPRDNDYGYTF
TGTGCCAGCAGGCATCCTCGGGACAATGACTATGGCTACACCTTC
>-|TRBD1|TRBV7-9|TRBJ2-7
CASTGQDSYEQYF
TGTGCCAGCACGGGACAGGACTCCTACGAGCAGTACTTC
>-|-|TRBV30|TRBJ2-3
CAWSVGGRGLLGTQYF
TGTGCCTGGAGTGTAGGCGGACGGGGGTTGTTAGGTACGCAGTATTTT
>-|TRBD2|TRBV7-9|TRBJ2-1
CASSLQRLAGGRNEQFF
TGTGCCAGCAGCTTACAGAGACTAGCGGGGGGGCGGAATGAGCAGTTCTTC
>-|-|TRBV30|TRBJ2-7
CASEGGLAKVEQYF
TGTGCCTCCGAGGGGGGGCTAGCGAAGGTCGAGCAGTACTTC
>-|-|TRBV9|TRBJ2-2
CASSLTLDRNTGELFF
TGTGCCAGCAGCTTAACCCTAGACAGGAACACCGGGGAGCTGTTTTTT
>-|-|TRBV6-1|TRBJ2-7
CATLPETFQNEQYF
TGTGCCACCCTACCGGAGACGTTCCAAAACGAGCAGTACTTC
>-|TRBD1|TRBV27|TRBJ2-1
CASTGGRRNEQFF
TGTGCCAGCACAGGGGGTAGGAGGAATGAGCAGTTCTTC
>once|TRBD2|TRBV5-8|TRBJ2-7
CASSSGLAGLYEQYF
TGTGCCAGCAGCTCGGGACTAGCGGGATTGTACGAGCAGTACTTC
>once|-|TRBV28|TRBJ2-5
CASTLERLLETQYF
TGTGCCAGCACCCTAGAGCGGCTGCTGGAGACCCAGTACTTC
>once|-|TRBV27|TRBJ2-3
CASSFLPLGRGSTDTQYF
TGTGCCAGCAGTTTTCTCCCGCTGGGCCGGGGTAGCACAGATACGCAGTATTTT
>-|-|TRBV28|TRBJ2-7
CASSFSTGLLEQYF
TGTGCCAGCAGTTTCTCCACAGGGTTACTCGAGCAGTACTTC
>-|-|TRBV19|TRBJ1-2
CASNEGTYGYTF
TGTGCCAGTAATGAGGGTACCTATGGCTACACCTTC
>-|-|TRBV11-2|TRBJ1-3
CASSPSSFNSAGNTIYF
TGTGCCAGCAGCCCGTCCTCTTTCAATTCGGCTGGAAACACCATATATTTT
>-|-|TRBV5-1|TRBJ2-1
CASSLASFEQFF
TGCGCCAGCAGCTTGGCGAGCTTTGAGCAGTTCTTC
>-|TRBD1|TRBV19|TRBJ2-3
CASSRTGVTDTQYF
TGTGCCAGCTCCCGAACAGGGGTCACAGATACGCAGTATTTT
>-|-|TRBV29-1|TRBJ2-1
CSVEEGWGPFF
TGCAGCGTTGAAGAGGGCTGGGGCCCGTTCTTC
>-|-|TRBV7-9|TRBJ1-1
CASSLDSEAFF
TGTGCCAGCAGCTTAGATTCAGAAGCTTTCTTT
>-|-|TRBV27|TRBJ1-1
CASSARRINTEAFF
TGTGCCAGCAGTGCCCGGAGGATAAACACTGAAGCTTTCTTT
>-|-|TRBV6-5|TRBJ2-2
CASTGRGELFF
TGTGCCAGCACGGGAAGGGGGGAGCTGTTTTTT
>-|-|TRBV18|TRBJ2-7
CASSRRDSFPYEQYF
TGTGCCAGCTCCCGACGGGACTCCTTCCCCTACGAGCAGTACTTC
>-|TRBD2|TRBV5-6|TRBJ2-7
CASSWGLAGVEQYF
TGTGCCAGCAGCTGGGGACTAGCGGGAGTCGAGCAGTACTTC
>-|-|TRBV6-5|TRBJ2-1
CASSYSTLSSYNEQFF
TGTGCCAGCAGTTACTCTACCCTGAGCTCCTACAATGAGCAGTTCTTC
>few|TRBD1|TRBV14|TRBJ1-1
CASSHRTGHTEAFF
TGTGCCAGCAGCCATAGGACAGGGCACACTGAAGCTTTCTTT
>few|TRBD1|TRBV5-4|TRBJ1-1
CASSSLLGQGNTEAFF
TGTGCCAGCAGCTCATTACTGGGACAGGGGAACACTGAAGCTTTCTTT
>-|-|TRBV10-3|TRBJ2-2
CAIADRDSFNTGELFF
TGTGCCATCGCAGACCGGGACTCCTTCAACACCGGGGAGCTGTTTTTT
>-|TRBD2|TRBV2|TRBJ2-1
CAVPGTRPPSDNEQFF
TGTGCCGTTCCCGGGACTAGACCCCCGAGTGACAATGAGCAGTTCTTC
>-|TRBD2|TRBV6-6|TRBJ2-7
CASSYDSGGRPEQYF
TGTGCCAGCAGTTACGATAGCGGGGGGCGCCCCGAGCAGTACTTC
>once|-|TRBV5-1|TRBJ1-1
CASSFGVGTEAFF
TGCGCCAGCAGCTTCGGGGTAGGCACTGAAGCTTTCTTT
>-|-|TRBV5-4|TRBJ2-3
CASSTTGGTDTQYF
TGTGCCAGCAGCACTACGGGGGGCACAGATACGCAGTATTTT
>-|-|TRBV27|TRBJ2-3
CASRRAISTDTQYF
TGTGCCAGCAGGAGGGCGATTAGCACAGATACGCAGTATTTT
>few|-|TRBV7-9|TRBJ2-1
CASSVLDEQFF
TGTGCCAGCAGCGTCCTAGATGAGCAGTTCTTC